This TCR beta chain appears in the sequencing data of a study of blood T cell repertoires in COVID-19. In the study overall: Samples came from the United States, Italy and Spain, spanning acute and convalescent COVID-19.

The CDR3 runs 14 residues. V was pared by 4 bases and J by 9 bases, with 9 bases of the junction left unmatched. Germline assignment: CDR1 GTSNPN and CDR2 SVGIG (reference sequence). In the authors' workflow: Amplification of reference gene primers provided the estimated nucleated cell counts. Profiled with immunoSEQ multiplex PCR; TCRdb holds only in-frame clones, not every one. V and J calls and clone size follow that table, whereas D and trimming were derived from the DNA. The repertoire holds approximately 70,000 clones, with 70% to 75% as singletons. This receptor was obtained from a woman aged 70-85 years with acute or convalescent COVID-19. The specimen sequenced was peripheral blood. The chain uses TRBV30 and TRBJ1-6, with TRBD1 matching over 7 bases. In nucleotides, the CDR3 is TGTGCCTGGATATCAACAGGGGTTACTTCACCCCTCCACTTT. It is translated as CAWISTGVTSPLHF.